This T cell receptor (beta chain) was sequenced for a study of radiation and T cells in renal cell carcinoma. General observations from the study: Compared with controls, irradiated tumors had more, larger dominant CDR3 motifs.

Worth noting for this clone: Antigen: not known.

The data were produced by immunoSEQ multiplex PCR, yet TCRdb's version contains in-frame clones alone and is incomplete. The table lists 15,000 to 20,000 clones, 58% of them singletons. The CDR3 is made up of 15 amino acids. Germline CDR1 is PRHDT and CDR2 is FYEKMQ (reference sequence). V was shortened by 1 base and J by 0 bases, with 9 bases between the two germline ends. Stated treatment: treatment-naive control, cytoreductive nephrectomy. Controls were unirradiated tumors from treatment-naive cytoreductive nephrectomy patients. Clear cell pathology was present in this patient's renal cell carcinoma.

The origin of this receptor is a man in his forties or fifties with renal cell carcinoma. The V call is TRBV13, the J call TRBJ1-2, with TRBD1 as a possible D gene (5 bases). Sequences were derived from tumor tissue, sampled from a patient whose treatment was nephrectomy without radiotherapy. The CDR3 sequence is CASSLEEGPNYGYTF. CDR3 in DNA: TGTGCCAGCAGCTTAGAAGAGGGGCCTAACTATGGCTACACCTTC.